The rows below give T cell receptor beta chains drawn from one sample of a study of T cell repertoires in cytomegalovirus infection. TCRdb ran MiXCR on the reads and lists one entry per CDR3 protein. The data show under 200,000 distinct CDR3 sequences, with about 30% seen just once and 30% to 35% held by the top ten. The source material was PBMCs. The receptor set was obtained from a human donor in good health (CMV status not recorded). Some clones in this sample may be carry-over from other donors' samples. Both conserved end residues are part of each CDR3. The order of the fields is V gene, D gene, J gene, clone size, CDR3 protein, CDR3 DNA. The D gene is left open where the match is weak. A clone size is listed for some rows: how often the clone was seen (once, few, many), or a class if it is expanded.

>TRBV27|TRBD2|TRBJ2-4|.
CASSTRTSGVDIQYF
TGTGCCAGCAGTACACGGACTAGCGGGGTAGACATTCAGTACTTC
>TRBV10-3|.|TRBJ1-1|few
CAITMNAMNTEAFF
TGTGCCATCACTATGAACGCGATGAACACTGAAGCTTTCTTT
>TRBV7-2|TRBD1|TRBJ1-1|.
CASSSALGQAVAFF
TGTGCCAGCAGCTCCGCCCTCGGACAGGCCGTGGCCTTCTTT
>TRBV7-3|.|TRBJ2-2|few
CASSLRAIEGTGELFF
TGTGCCAGCAGCTTACGGGCAATAGAGGGCACCGGGGAGCTGTTTTTT
>TRBV6-1|TRBD1|TRBJ1-2|few
CASSPSGGYGYTF
TGTGCCAGCAGTCCATCAGGGGGCTATGGCTACACCTTC
>TRBV11-1|.|TRBJ1-2|many
CASSYKGTAYGYTF
TGTGCCAGCAGCTACAAAGGGACCGCTTATGGCTACACCTTC
>TRBV7-9|.|TRBJ2-3|.
CASSLSSPSSTDTQYF
TGTGCCAGCAGCTTGAGTAGTCCCTCAAGCACAGATACGCAGTATTTT
>TRBV7-2|.|TRBJ1-2|many
CASSLGVDGYTF
TGTGCCAGCAGCTTAGGGGTAGATGGCTACACCTTC
>TRBV7-7|.|TRBJ2-1|few
CASSLALTANEQFF
TGTGCTAGCAGCTTAGCGCTCACAGCTAATGAGCAGTTCTTC
>TRBV6-6|.|TRBJ2-3|.
CASQGPKSTDTQYF
TGTGCCAGCCAGGGCCCAAAAAGCACAGATACGCAGTATTTT
>TRBV2|.|TRBJ2-3|.
CASSEGGGAAPDTQYF
TGTGCCAGCAGTGAGGGCGGAGGGGCCGCACCGGATACGCAGTATTTT
>TRBV7-2|.|TRBJ1-1|many
CASSLSAPTEAFF
TGTGCCAGCAGCTTATCCGCCCCCACTGAAGCTTTCTTT
>TRBV15|.|TRBJ1-2|few
CATSNLMRVGDGYTF
TGTGCCACCAGCAACTTAATGAGGGTCGGGGATGGCTACACCTTC
>TRBV5-1|TRBD1|TRBJ2-5|few
CASSFQDRGKETQYF
TGCGCCAGCAGCTTCCAGGACAGGGGGAAGGAGACCCAGTACTTC
>TRBV11-2|TRBD1|TRBJ2-1|.
CASRQGEYNEQFF
TGTGCCAGCAGGCAGGGGGAATACAATGAGCAGTTCTTC
>TRBV19|.|TRBJ2-1|.
CASSPTPRGRNEQFF
TGTGCCAGTAGTCCTACCCCCCGGGGCCGCAATGAGCAGTTCTTC
>TRBV12-3/TRBV12-4|.|TRBJ2-7|.
CASSFNPSIYEQYF
TGTGCCAGCAGTTTTAATCCCTCAATCTACGAGCAGTACTTC
>TRBV7-2|TRBD1|TRBJ1-5|.
CASSRQGASNQPQHF
TGTGCCAGCAGCCGACAGGGGGCAAGCAATCAGCCCCAGCATTTT
>TRBV7-9|TRBD1|TRBJ2-5|.
CASSAYAPTGVGETQYF
TGTGCCAGCTCAGCTTACGCTCCCACAGGGGTGGGGGAGACCCAGTACTTC
>TRBV7-8|.|TRBJ1-6|few
CASSLANLAGSPLHF
TGTGCCAGCAGCTTAGCGAACCTTGCGGGCTCACCCCTCCACTTT
>TRBV7-8|.|TRBJ2-1|few
CASSLAGRGSVEQFF
TGTGCCAGCAGCTTAGCCGGCAGGGGATCGGTTGAGCAGTTCTTC
>TRBV6-1|.|TRBJ1-1|.
CASSYLNSAANTEAFF
TGTGCCAGCAGTTATCTTAACTCTGCGGCGAACACTGAAGCTTTCTTT
>TRBV12-3/TRBV12-4|.|TRBJ2-2|.
CASRVERWRDSYTGELFF
TGTGCCAGCAGGGTCGAAAGATGGCGGGACAGCTACACCGGGGAGCTGTTTTTT
>TRBV7-2|.|TRBJ2-2|many
CASSRRGPGELFF
TGTGCCAGCAGCCGCAGGGGTCCCGGGGAGCTGTTTTTT
>TRBV29-1|.|TRBJ2-2|.
CSVLQGTNTGELFF
TGCAGCGTCCTACAGGGTACGAACACCGGGGAGCTGTTTTTT
>TRBV28|.|TRBJ1-1|.
CASSTPTRSVEAFF
TGTGCCAGCAGTACCCCTACACGGTCGGTTGAAGCTTTCTTT
>TRBV9|.|TRBJ1-1|.
CASSPGQENTEAFF
TGTGCCAGCAGCCCGGGGCAGGAGAACACTGAAGCTTTCTTT
>TRBV5-4|.|TRBJ1-4|few
CASSFGPERDEKLFF
TGTGCCAGCAGCTTTGGGCCCGAGCGGGATGAAAAACTGTTTTTT
>TRBV14|.|TRBJ2-7|.
CASSQESNYEQYF
TGTGCCAGCAGCCAAGAGAGCAACTACGAGCAGTACTTC
>TRBV7-8|.|TRBJ1-1|.
CASSFNRVRGTEAFF
TGTGCCAGCAGCTTTAACAGGGTGAGAGGGACTGAAGCTTTCTTT
>TRBV7-8|.|TRBJ1-1|many
CASSPGRVTEAFF
TGTGCCAGCAGCCCCGGGAGGGTCACTGAAGCTTTCTTT
>TRBV20-1|.|TRBJ1-1|few
CSAISRAETEAFF
TGCAGTGCTATCAGCAGGGCGGAAACTGAAGCTTTCTTT